The sequence of this TCR beta chain was determined in a study of regulatory T cells in long-lasting Graves disease. Study observations and caveats: With persistent disease, TRBV28, TRBJ1-2 and TRBJ2-5 were the favored segments. Because few samples were included, accuracy may have been lower.

A remark on this clonotype: The antigen remains undetermined.

Time point in this sample: newly diagnosed GD, antithyroid drugs for less than 3 months. Preparation of the TCR library used RNA extracted from PBMCs. Under American Thyroid Association guidelines, Graves' disease was diagnosed. V trimming: 6 bases; J trimming: 7 bases; junction bases outside the gene matches: 13. The germline V gene has CDR1 WSHSY and CDR2 SAAADI. The CDR3 consists of 16 residues. The TCR beta library used iRepertoire HTBI primers with Arm-PCR amplification of CDR3. TCRdb called the multiplex PCR reads again in MiXCR, with one record for every CDR3 protein. The sample comprises about 310,000 distinct CDR3 sequences, 15% to 20% of which are singletons, and less than 40% rests with the top ten.

Sequencing used peripheral blood mononuclear cells (PBMCs), obtained at new diagnosis, from a patient treated with antithyroid drugs. The clonotype originates from a female donor with Graves disease. This chain links TRBV10-2 with TRBJ2-7; TRBD1 matches 12 bases. CDR3 nucleotides: TGCGCCAGCAGCGACCCGGGACAGGGGGCGCCCAATGAGCAGTACTTC. Translating gives CASSDPGQGAPNEQYF.